A selection of T cell receptor beta chains follows, all from one sample in a study of control samples from healthy donors and cancer patients. Measured with immunoSEQ multiplex PCR; TCRdb has only the in-frame clones, and not every one. The data hold roughly 100,000 clones, with about 83% observed a single time. Sequenced material: blood. All receptors come from a woman in her forties or fifties in good health. Both conserved end residues are part of each CDR3. Fields, in order: clone size, V gene, D gene, J gene, CDR3 protein, CDR3 DNA. D genes are given only for firm matches. A row's size may be missing; if present it is once, few, many or a size class.

.	TRBV6-5	TRBD1	TRBJ2-7	CASSAGTGGYEQYF	TGTGCCAGCAGCGCCGGGACAGGGGGCTACGAGCAGTACTTC
.	TRBV7-3	TRBD1	TRBJ2-3	CASSRDREIGTQYF	TGTGCCAGCAGCAGGGACAGGGAGATTGGCACGCAGTATTTT
.	TRBV7-9	TRBD1	TRBJ2-7	CASSPDRGRSYEQYF	TGTGCCAGCAGCCCTGACAGGGGGCGAAGCTACGAGCAGTACTTC
.	TRBV7-2	.	TRBJ1-1	CASSSYLEAFF	TGTGCCAGCAGCTCCTACTTAGAAGCTTTCTTT
.	TRBV6-4	.	TRBJ1-5	CASSPEGNQPQHF	TGTGCCAGCTCACCAGAAGGCAATCAGCCCCAGCATTTT
.	TRBV19	TRBD1	TRBJ1-2	CASSEGQGSYGYTF	TGTGCCAGTAGTGAGGGACAGGGCAGCTATGGCTACACCTTC
.	TRBV7-9	TRBD1	TRBJ1-1	CASSSTGGSEAFF	TGTGCCAGCAGCTCGACAGGGGGCTCTGAAGCTTTCTTT
.	TRBV3-1/TRBV3-2	TRBD2	TRBJ2-1	CASSQERGGFYNEQFF	TGTGCCAGCAGCCAGGAGCGGGGGGGCTTCTACAATGAGCAGTTCTTC
.	TRBV7-6	.	TRBJ2-1	CASSPNSESSYNEQFF	TGTGCCAGCAGTCCAAATTCCGAAAGCTCCTACAATGAGCAGTTCTTC
.	TRBV4-3	.	TRBJ2-7	CASSQEGFEGYEQYF	TGCGCCAGCAGCCAAGAGGGGTTTGAGGGGTACGAGCAGTACTTC
.	TRBV27	.	TRBJ2-3	CASSPRPGFTDTQYF	TGTGCCAGCAGTCCCAGACCGGGGTTCACAGATACGCAGTATTTT
.	TRBV20-1	.	TRBJ1-2	CSAGEVYGYTF	TGCAGTGCTGGAGAAGTCTATGGCTACACCTTC
once	TRBV19	.	TRBJ1-4	CASRTGTTNEKLFF	TGTGCCAGTCGCACAGGGACAACTAATGAAAAACTGTTTTTT
.	TRBV29-1	.	TRBJ2-7	CSVAPGTDEQYF	TGCAGCGTTGCCCCGGGGACGGACGAGCAGTACTTC
.	TRBV7-2	.	TRBJ1-5	CASSLGAGNQPQHF	TGTGCCAGCAGCTTGGGGGCCGGTAATCAGCCCCAGCATTTT
.	TRBV7-9	TRBD1	TRBJ1-5	CASSLGPGQGKDGNQPQHF	TGTGCCAGCAGCTTAGGACCGGGACAGGGGAAGGATGGCAATCAGCCCCAGCATTTT
.	TRBV4-3	TRBD2	TRBJ2-3	CASSQVGLGYTDTQYF	TGCGCCAGCAGCCAAGTGGGACTAGGATACACAGATACGCAGTATTTT
.	TRBV5-1	.	TRBJ2-1	CASSRAGDYNEQFF	TGCGCCAGCAGTCGGGCTGGGGACTACAATGAGCAGTTCTTC
few	TRBV18	TRBD1	TRBJ1-1	CASSPSLQGAGSTEAFF	TGTGCCAGCTCACCATCGCTACAGGGGGCGGGCTCCACTGAAGCTTTCTTT
few	TRBV5-1	.	TRBJ2-7	CASFLENAYEQYF	TGCGCCAGCTTCCTCGAGAACGCCTACGAGCAGTACTTC
.	TRBV5-1	TRBD2	TRBJ2-7	CASSLDLAGSYEQYF	TGCGCCAGCAGCTTGGATCTAGCGGGGAGCTACGAGCAGTACTTC
.	TRBV15	TRBD1	TRBJ1-1	CATSRPDRVATEAFF	TGTGCCACCAGCAGACCCGACAGGGTAGCCACTGAAGCTTTCTTT
.	TRBV5-4	.	TRBJ2-7	CASSRRGADYEQYF	TGTGCCAGCAGCAGAAGGGGGGCGGACTACGAGCAGTACTTC
many	TRBV5-1	.	TRBJ2-5	CASSLDLETQYF	TGCGCCAGCAGCTTGGATTTAGAGACCCAGTACTTC
.	TRBV9	TRBD2	TRBJ2-1	CASSVAPSGSGNEQFF	TGTGCCAGCAGCGTAGCTCCAAGCGGGAGTGGAAATGAGCAGTTCTTC
once	TRBV11-2	TRBD2	TRBJ2-1	CASSQRDLLNEQFF	TGTGCCAGCAGCCAGCGGGACCTTTTAAATGAGCAGTTCTTC
many	TRBV2	.	TRBJ2-7	CATLDTYEQYF	TGTGCCACCCTTGATACTTACGAGCAGTACTTC
.	TRBV2	TRBD1	TRBJ1-2	CASKTGVRMDYGYTF	TGTGCCAGCAAAACAGGGGTCAGGATGGACTATGGCTACACCTTC
.	TRBV7-2	.	TRBJ2-7	CASSLPSRSEQYF	TGTGCCAGCAGCTTACCGAGTCGATCCGAGCAGTACTTC
few	TRBV9	.	TRBJ1-6	CASSSGWESPLHF	TGTGCCAGCAGCTCGGGGTGGGAATCACCCCTCCACTTT
.	TRBV29-1	.	TRBJ1-1	CSVGGGTEAFF	TGCAGCGTAGGGGGGGGCACTGAAGCTTTCTTT
.	TRBV5-5	.	TRBJ1-5	CASSLTVSMQGQPQHF	TGTGCCAGCAGCTTGACAGTGTCTATGCAGGGGCAGCCCCAGCATTTT
.	TRBV15	.	TRBJ1-1	CATSIKSEEAFF	TGTGCCACCAGCATAAAATCAGAGGAAGCTTTCTTT
once	TRBV19	TRBD2	TRBJ2-3	CASSIGLAIQEDTQYF	TGTGCCAGTAGTATAGGACTAGCGATACAAGAGGATACGCAGTATTTT
.	TRBV18	TRBD1	TRBJ1-1	CASSPTGRTEAFF	TGTGCCAGCTCACCGACAGGGAGGACTGAAGCTTTCTTT
.	TRBV20-1	.	TRBJ2-7	CSATGSYEQYF	TGCAGTGCTACCGGCTCCTACGAGCAGTACTTC
.	TRBV28	.	TRBJ1-2	CASSFDAYGYTF	TGTGCCAGCAGTTTTGACGCCTATGGCTACACCTTC
once	TRBV7-2	.	TRBJ2-1	CASSPRTYNNEQFF	TGTGCCAGCAGCCCCCGGACTTACAACAATGAGCAGTTCTTC
.	TRBV18	.	TRBJ1-3	CASSLTDSGNTIYF	TGTGCCAGCTCGCTGACCGATTCTGGAAACACCATATATTTT
few	TRBV19	TRBD1	TRBJ2-7	CASSGDRGFYEQYF	TGTGCCAGTAGCGGGGACAGGGGTTTCTACGAGCAGTACTTC
.	TRBV19	.	TRBJ1-2	CASAQGYGYTF	TGTGCCAGCGCACAGGGCTATGGCTACACCTTC
.	TRBV6-2/TRBV6-3	.	TRBJ1-4	CASSYWPGGEKLFF	TGTGCCAGCAGTTACTGGCCCGGGGGGGAAAAACTGTTTTTT
once	TRBV7-3	TRBD2	TRBJ2-3	CASSLREGDTQYF	TGTGCCAGCAGCTTACGGGAGGGAGATACGCAGTATTTT
once	TRBV6-2/TRBV6-3	.	TRBJ2-7	CASSYWGAEQYF	TGTGCCAGCAGTTACTGGGGCGCCGAGCAGTACTTC
.	TRBV30	.	TRBJ1-2	CAWSSSGPAWGYTF	TGTGCCTGGAGTTCCAGCGGGCCCGCTTGGGGCTACACCTTC
.	TRBV4-1	.	TRBJ2-7	CASSQDVPDRFSYEQYF	TGCGCCAGCAGCCAAGACGTTCCGGACCGTTTCTCTTACGAGCAGTACTTC